This paragraph covers one T cell receptor (beta chain) sequence. This entry is derived from a study of glioma-infiltrating T cells after dendritic cell vaccination. For the study at large: Patients received three intradermal dendritic cell vaccine injections at biweekly intervals.

Input was roughly 2.2 ug genomic DNA, or all available if less. Assay used: immunoSEQ multiplex PCR; TCRdb lists only in-frame clones, some missing. The table has approximately 85,000 clones, less than 85% seen once. Documented time point: after dendritic cell vaccination, including at tumor progression/relapse. V was shortened by 6 bases and J by 0 bases, with 8 bases between the two germline ends. The CDR3 spans 13 residues. Germline assignment: CDR1 MDHEN and CDR2 SYDVKM. This rearrangement joins TRBV28 to TRBJ1-1; D gene uncertain. This clonotype was sampled from a human donor with glioblastoma. The material sequenced was blood, taken after dendritic cell vaccination. CDR3: CASSPSLNTEAFF. The DNA of the CDR3 is TGTGCCAGCAGCCCCTCGTTGAACACTGAAGCTTTCTTT.